The next 23 T cell receptor beta chains were all read from a single sample in a study of blood T cells in healthy people across ages. Sample-barcoded 5' priming and a J-beta primer mix drove a second PCR of roughly 7 to 11 cycles. TCRdb used MiXCR to reprocess the 5' RACE reads, holding one entry per CDR3 protein. The sample shows some 700,000 distinct CDR3 sequences, about 40% of them seen only once. The sequencing sample was made of blood. These receptors were collected from a woman aged 60-70 years in good health.

The chain employs TRBV7-2 and TRBJ2-1, with 12 bases identical to TRBD2. The germline gives CDR1 SGHTA, CDR2 FQGNSA. Trimming at V came to 4 bases and at J to 4 bases, leaving 17 bases not matched to a gene. This CDR3 has 20 residues. The chain's CDR3 is CASSSPRLAGAPALYNEQFF. CDR3 DNA sequence: TGTGCCAGCAGCTCACCCAGACTAGCGGGAGCCCCTGCCCTTTACAATGAGCAGTTCTTC.

The chain has TRBV14 and TRBJ2-5; no firm D call. V shed 3 bases and J shed 5 bases, with 7 bases lying between them. The V gene's germline CDR1 is SGHDN and CDR2 FVKESK. This CDR3 spans 12 amino acids. CDR3 DNA sequence: TGTGCCAGCAGCCACTACGGGGAGACCCAGTACTTC. This codes for CASSHYGETQYF.

The V gene is TRBV5-1, the J gene TRBJ2-7, with TRBD1 matching 8 bases. The CDR3 contains 14 residues. Germline V lookup: CDR1 SGHRS, CDR2 YFSETQ. The junction had 3 bases not matched to a gene; V was cut back by 4 bases and J by 0 bases. The CDR3 region is CASSGQGSSYEQYF. Written as DNA, the CDR3 is TGCGCCAGCAGCGGACAGGGTAGCTCCTACGAGCAGTACTTC.

This rearrangement joins TRBV2 to TRBJ2-3; 12 bases map to TRBD2. The ends lost 7 bases at V and 2 bases at J; junction bases unmatched: 4. Germline CDR1 reads SNHLY; CDR2 reads FYNNEI. This CDR3 contains 15 residues. CDR3 sequence (DNA): TGTGCCAGCATCCTAGCGGGGGGGACCACAGATACGCAGTATTTT. Encoded protein: CASILAGGTTDTQYF.

The genes are TRBV15 and TRBJ2-5, with a tentative D call TRBD1 (6 bases). Germline loops: CDR1 LNHNV, CDR2 YYDKDF (reference sequence). This CDR3 has 17 amino acids. V lost 5 bases and J lost 5, with 24 bases in between. The CDR3 nucleotides are TGTGCCACCAGCGGATACGCTCTGGGACACACTAGGGAGACCCAGTACTTC. It encodes CATSGYALGHTRETQYF.

There are a few counts of this clonotype. CDR3 amino acids: CASSSRGGSSYEQYF. CDR3 nucleotides: TGTGCCAGCTCATCCCGGGGTGGGAGCTCCTACGAGCAGTACTTC. The gene calls are TRBV18 and TRBJ2-7, with D tentatively TRBD2 (5 bases). CDR1 KGHSH and CDR2 LQKENI come from the germline V gene. V lost 5 bases to trimming and J lost 0 bases, with 14 bases between them. The CDR3 totals 15 residues.

The chain recombines TRBV12-3 or TRBV12-4 with TRBJ1-5, with a weak D call TRBD1 (6 bases). Trimming took 6 bases from V and 3 from J, leaving 12 bases between them. The CDR3 consists of 14 residues. The CDR3 nucleotides read TGTGCCAGCAGCGCGGGGGCAGTCAATCAGCCCCAGCATTTT. This translates into CASSAGAVNQPQHF.

This clonotype was recorded many times. Possible read error: a much larger clone is one base away. The chain employs TRBV29-1 and TRBJ2-7; the match to TRBD2 covers 14 bases. Germline V gene sequence: CDR1 SQVTM, CDR2 ANQGSEA. The CDR3 spans 14 residues. V lost 7 bases and J lost 7; bases outside the gene matches: 9. The DNA of the CDR3 is TGCAGCGCCCAGACTAGCGGGAGGGCCGATGAGCAGTACTTC. It is translated as CSAQTSGRADEQYF.

The chain recombines TRBV7-2 with TRBJ2-3, with 9 bases lining up with TRBD1. Trimming removed 0 bases from V and 4 bases from J; junction bases left unmatched: 5. Germline values: CDR1 SGHTA, CDR2 FQGNSA. The CDR3 runs to 16 residues. CDR3 sequence reads: CASSLAWGQGPDTQYF. The CDR3 bases are TGTGCCAGCAGCTTAGCGTGGGGACAGGGCCCAGATACGCAGTATTTT.

With regard to this clonotype: One end of the junction fails to match germline, which may point to a read error. V is TRBV12-3 or TRBV12-4 and J is TRBJ1-1; D gene uncertain. There are 14 residues in the CDR3. The CDR3 reads CASSKDSLNTEAFF. CDR3 DNA sequence: TGTGCCAGCAGTAAGGACTCACTGAACACTGAGGCTTTCTTT.

The J gene is TRBJ2-1, the V gene TRBV6-5; D remains unclear. Germline CDR1 reads MNHEY; CDR2 reads SVGAGI. The V end was cut by 4 bases, the J end by 0 bases, with 13 bases between. This CDR3 region has 16 residues. The CDR3 coding sequence is TGTGCCAGCAGTTCCCTCGACCCTGACTCCTACAATGAGCAGTTCTTC. Amino acids: CASSSLDPDSYNEQFF.

The chain is built from TRBV29-1 and TRBJ2-3; TRBD2 is a possible D gene (7 bases). Germline assignment: CDR1 SQVTM and CDR2 ANQGSEA. CDR3 length: 14 residues. V was cut by 6 bases and J by 3 bases, with 16 bases left in between. The CDR3, as DNA: TGCAGCGTCGTGCGGGGGCTGGAAACAGATACGCAGTATTTT. It yields the protein CSVVRGLETDTQYF.

The chain employs TRBV6-2 or TRBV6-3 and TRBJ2-5; 16 positions match TRBD2. J gave up 4 bases and V 2 bases, and 7 bases lay outside the gene matches. Germline values: CDR1 MNHEY, CDR2 SVGEGT. CDR3 length equals 18 residues. CDR3 coding DNA: TGTGCCAGCAGTTACGGGACTAGCGGGAGGGCCTTCAGAGAGACCCAGTACTTC. This encodes CASSYGTSGRAFRETQYF.

The rearrangement links TRBV20-1 to TRBJ2-3; 13 bases map to TRBD2. This CDR3 contains 17 residues. V gave up 0 bases and J gave up 0 bases; unmatched junction bases: 3. Per germline, CDR1 DFQATT and CDR2 SNEGSKA (reference sequence). For the CDR3, the DNA is TGCAGTGCTAGAGAACTAGCGGGGGGGCCAAGCACAGATACGCAGTATTTT. Translation: CSARELAGGPSTDTQYF.

This clonotype was counted only a few times. This chain joins TRBV29-1 and TRBJ2-5; D is unclear. The ends were cut back, 2 bases at V and 1 base at J, with 11 bases in the middle. Germline-derived CDR1 and CDR2 are SQVTM and ANQGSEA. This CDR3 is built from 14 residues. Written as DNA, the CDR3 is TGCAGCGTTGAAAGGCCCCCCCCCCAAGAGACCCAGTACTTC. It encodes CSVERPPPQETQYF. The variable domain in full, completed from reference TRBV29-1 and TRBJ2-5, reads SAVISQKPSRDICQRGTSLTIQCQVDSQVTMMFWYRQQPGQSLTLIATANQGSEATYESGFVIDKFPISRPNLTFSTLTVSNMSPEDSSIYLCSVERPPPQETQYFGPGTRLLVL.

This clonotype was picked up a small number of times. The J gene is TRBJ2-6, the V gene TRBV24-1; D is uncertain. CDR1 and CDR2 (germline): KGHDR, SFDVKD. There are 17 residues in the CDR3. V lost 3 bases and J 0 bases, leaving 11 bases between the germline ends. CDR3 sequence (DNA): TGTGCCACCAGTGATCCAGGCAGCTACTCTGGGGCCAACGTCCTGACTTTC. Residues: CATSDPGSYSGANVLTF.

About this clonotype: A read error is possible here, since a much larger clone lies one base away. The gene calls are TRBV5-1 and TRBJ2-5; the match to TRBD1 covers 9 bases. The J segment lost 11 bases and the V segment lost 5 bases, leaving 13 bases of the junction unmatched. Germline-derived CDR1 and CDR2 are SGHRS and YFSETQ. CDR3 length: 14 residues. The CDR3: CASRGTGLENEQYF. In nucleotides, the CDR3 is TGCGCCAGCAGGGGGACAGGGTTAGAGAATGAGCAGTACTTC.

This clonotype was seen only a few times. The chain recombines TRBV28 with TRBJ2-6; D remains ambiguous. CDR1 MDHEN and CDR2 SYDVKM come from the germline V gene. V was clipped by 7 bases and J by 1 base, with 5 bases between them. The CDR3 totals 13 residues. The CDR3 DNA reads as TGTGCCAGCACCCAATCTGGGGCCAACGTCCTGACTTTC. Translation gives CASTQSGANVLTF.

This CDR3 reads CASGNRGNTDTQYF. The CDR3 DNA is TGTGCCAGCGGAAATCGGGGGAACACAGATACGCAGTATTTT. The V call is TRBV12-3 or TRBV12-4, the J call TRBJ2-3; a weak D match, TRBD2 (6 bases). V was clipped by 8 bases and J by 2 bases, with 14 bases between them. The CDR3 loop spans 14 amino acids.

The chain employs TRBV27 and TRBJ2-7, with D maybe TRBD2 (6 bases). CDR3 length: 14 residues. The V end lost 6 bases, the J end lost 0 bases, and 12 bases lay between the germline ends. CDR1 MNHEY and CDR2 SMNVEV come from the germline V gene (reference sequence). The CDR3 loop reads CASSRGLSSYEQYF. Here the CDR3 DNA reads TGTGCCAGCAGCCGGGGACTTTCCTCCTACGAGCAGTACTTC.

The chain uses TRBV5-1 and TRBJ2-3, with D possibly being TRBD1 or TRBD2 (5 bases each). Trimming took 4 bases from V and 0 from J, leaving 15 bases between them. Germline V CDR1 and CDR2: SGHRS, YFSETQ. The CDR3 runs 16 residues. CDR3 loop: CASSRPGDPSTDTQYF. The CDR3 DNA sequence: TGCGCCAGCAGCCGTCCCGGGGACCCAAGCACAGATACGCAGTATTTT.

The rearrangement links TRBV7-2 to TRBJ2-1, with 13 positions matching TRBD2. CDR3 size: 15 residues. Germline CDR1 reads SGHTA; CDR2 reads FQGNSA. V shed 5 bases and J 13 bases; nucleotides not matched to a gene: 11. CDR3 region: CASSRTSGSPETQFF. For the CDR3, the DNA is TGTGCCAGCAGCCGGACTAGCGGGAGTCCCGAGACCCAGTTCTTC.

The chain carries TRBV7-3 and TRBJ2-1; TRBD1 matches 9 bases. This CDR3 has 13 residues. Trimming at V came to 6 bases and at J to 8 bases, leaving 5 bases not matched to a gene. Per germline, CDR1 SGHTA and CDR2 FQGTGA. CDR3 DNA sequence: TGTGCCAGCAGTGGGGACAGGGATTATGAGCAGTTCTTC. This gives the protein CASSGDRDYEQFF.